What follows are 27 T cell receptor beta chains derived from one specimen sequenced in a study of blood T cell repertoires in COVID-19. Generated by immunoSEQ multiplex PCR, the TCRdb table keeps only in-frame clones and is missing some. There are about 140,000 clones in the sample; 80% to 85% occur only once, and 4% lies in the top ten. Sequenced: peripheral blood. These receptors all come from a woman aged 55-69 years with acute or convalescent COVID-19.

The V gene is TRBV24-1, the J gene TRBJ2-3; 10 nucleotides match TRBD1. V lost 3 bases and J lost 2; bases outside the gene matches: 4. Germline values: CDR1 KGHDR, CDR2 SFDVKD. The CDR3 contains 16 residues. The CDR3 region is CATSDTGTGATDTQYF. Here the CDR3 DNA reads TGTGCCACCAGTGATACCGGGACAGGGGCCACAGATACGCAGTATTTT.

About this clone: Relative to the germline gene, one junction end is altered; a read error may explain this. The J gene is TRBJ2-1, the V gene TRBV7-7; 14 bases line up with TRBD2. This CDR3 has 18 amino acids. The V gene's germline CDR1 is SSHAT and CDR2 FNYEAQ (reference sequence). CDR3: CASSLALTSGRAGNEQFF. The CDR3 region has the DNA TGTGCTAGCAGCTTAGCGCTGACTAGCGGGAGGGCCGGCAATGAGCAGTTCTTC.

The chain recombines TRBV7-3 with TRBJ2-6; D not certain. The CDR3 sequence is 14 residues long. V was trimmed by 5 bases and J by 2 bases, leaving 7 bases between them. Germline V CDR1 and CDR2: SGHTA, FQGTGA. DNA of the CDR3: TGTGCCAGCAGCCCCCTTCCTGGGGCCAACGTCCTGACTTTC. Translating it yields CASSPLPGANVLTF. The whole variable domain, remainder taken from reference TRBV7-3 and TRBJ2-6, is GAGVSQTPSNKVTEKGKYVELRCDPISGHTALYWYRQSLGQGPEFLIYFQGTGAADDSGLPNDRFFAVRPEGSVSTLKIQRTERGDSAVYLCASSPLPGANVLTFGAGSRLTVL.

This chain links TRBV28 with TRBJ2-6; 10 nucleotides agree with TRBD1. Trimming removed 6 bases from V and 0 bases from J; junction bases left unmatched: 8. This CDR3 is built from 18 residues. Germline V lookup: CDR1 MDHEN, CDR2 SYDVKM. The CDR3 nucleotides read TGTGCCAGCAGGTCGACAGGGGGCACCCACTCTGGGGCCAACGTCCTGACTTTC. This gives the protein CASRSTGGTHSGANVLTF.

The chain employs TRBV15 and TRBJ1-5; D remains unclear. Germline V gene lookup returns CDR1 LNHNV and CDR2 YYDKDF (reference sequence). This CDR3 has 15 residues. V was cut by 1 base and J by 6 bases, with 13 bases left in between. The CDR3: CATSRVPWGVQPQHF. The DNA for the CDR3 is TGTGCCACCAGCAGAGTCCCGTGGGGAGTTCAGCCCCAGCATTTT.

The chain carries TRBV10-1 and TRBJ2-3; possibly TRBD2 for D (6 bases). The germline V gene encodes CDR1 WNHNN and CDR2 SYGVQD (reference sequence). The CDR3 covers 17 residues. With 0 bases removed from V and 4 bases from J, the gap between germline ends came to 17 bases. CDR3 DNA: TGCGCCAGCAGTGAGTCGGAGGGAGCAAACGGCTCAGATACGCAGTATTTT. Amino acids: CASSESEGANGSDTQYF.

The chain employs TRBV5-1 and TRBJ2-2; 8 bases fit TRBD2. The CDR3 length is 16 residues. In germline, CDR1 is SGHRS, CDR2 YFSETQ. V shed 3 bases and J 0 bases; nucleotides not matched to a gene: 4. In DNA, the CDR3 is TGCGCCAGCAGCTCTACTAGCGGATCGAACACCGGGGAGCTGTTTTTT. The encoded protein is CASSSTSGSNTGELFF. Full variable domain (outside the CDR3, taken from reference TRBV5-1 and TRBJ2-2): KAGVTQTPRYLIKTRGQQVTLSCSPISGHRSVSWYQQTPGQGLQFLFEYFSETQRNKGNFPGRFSGRQFSNSRSEMNVSTLELGDSALYLCASSSTSGSNTGELFFGEGSRLTVL.

This chain uses TRBV7-7 with TRBJ2-1; 10 positions agree with TRBD2. The V and J ends lost 5 bases and 3 bases, in that order; junction bases with no gene match: 4. This CDR3 has 15 amino acids. Per the germline V gene, CDR1 is SSHAT and CDR2 is FNYEAQ (reference sequence). CDR3 DNA: TGTGCCAGCAGCCCTGGACTAGCGGTCTACAATGAGCAGTTCTTC. This gives the protein CASSPGLAVYNEQFF.

This clone came up once. The chain carries TRBV4-1 and TRBJ1-1, with TRBD1 as a possible D gene (6 bases). Trimming left V 1 base short and J 1 base short, with 7 bases between. CDR3 length: 14 amino acids. Germline assignment: CDR1 MGHRA and CDR2 YSYEKL. As DNA, the CDR3 is TGCGCCAGCAGCCAAGTAGGGGGGAACACTGAAGCTTTCTTT. Protein: CASSQVGGNTEAFF.

This clone was found once. CDR3 residues: CASSLQGAGNTIYF. The CDR3 DNA reads as TGCGCCAGCAGCTTACAGGGTGCAGGAAACACCATATATTTT. This chain uses TRBV5-1 with TRBJ1-3, with D tentatively TRBD1 (6 bases). The germline V gene has CDR1 SGHRS and CDR2 YFSETQ. This CDR3 has 14 amino acids. Trimming shortened V by 2 bases and J by 4 bases, and 10 bases separated the two germline ends.

On this clone: A single base separates this from a much larger clone, so it may be a read error. The chain joins TRBV11-1 to TRBJ2-7, with D possibly matching TRBD1 (6 bases). Trimming pared 3 bases from V and 1 base from J, leaving 16 bases between. Germline CDR1 reads SGHAT; CDR2 reads FQDESV (reference sequence). The CDR3 runs to 16 residues. CDR3 DNA: TGTGCCAGCAGCTTGTCCGGGATAGGGGGTTCCTACGAGCAGTACTTC. Its protein product is CASSLSGIGGSYEQYF.

This clone appeared a few times. This chain joins TRBV9 and TRBJ2-1, with D perhaps matching TRBD2 (5 bases). The CDR3 totals 16 residues. Trimming cost V 1 base and J 4 bases, with 15 bases left between them. The germline gives CDR1 SGDLS, CDR2 YYNGEE. CDR3 region: CASSVMVLAKYNEQFF. CDR3 sequence (DNA): TGTGCCAGCAGCGTAATGGTGTTAGCGAAATACAATGAGCAGTTCTTC.

This rearrangement joins TRBV12-3 or TRBV12-4 to TRBJ1-3; D not certain. The ends were cut back, 2 bases at V and 7 bases at J, with 6 bases in the middle. The CDR3 totals 12 residues. CDR3 loop: CASSLWRNTIYF. In DNA, the CDR3 is TGTGCCAGCAGTTTATGGAGGAACACCATATATTTT.

This clone came up once. The rearrangement joins TRBV5-8 to TRBJ1-2, with TRBD1 matching over 8 bases. Germline V CDR1 and CDR2: SGHTS, YDEGEE. V dropped 4 bases and J dropped 8; count of bases not matched to a gene: 7. This CDR3 comprises 13 residues. The CDR3 is CASSLIRGHGYTF. DNA of the CDR3: TGTGCCAGCAGCCTCATCAGGGGGCACGGCTACACCTTC. Variable domain in full (rest from reference TRBV5-8 and TRBJ1-2): EAGVTQSPTHLIKTRGQQATLRCSPISGHTSVYWYQQALGLGLQFLLWYDEGEERNRGNFPPRFSGRQFPNYSSELNVNALELEDSALYLCASSLIRGHGYTFGSGTRLTVV.

The chain uses TRBV7-2 and TRBJ1-5; TRBD1 matches at 7 bases. The CDR3 is 16 amino acids. Germline values: CDR1 SGHTA, CDR2 FQGNSA. The J segment lost 1 base and the V segment lost 5 bases, leaving 8 bases of the junction unmatched. CDR3 loop: CASSTRQGPSNQPQHF. DNA for the CDR3: TGTGCCAGCAGCACCCGACAGGGACCGAGCAATCAGCCCCAGCATTTT.

V usage is TRBV18 and J usage is TRBJ2-2, with 10 bases matching TRBD1. V was pared by 3 bases and J by 4 bases, with 2 bases of the junction left unmatched. Per the germline V gene, CDR1 is KGHSH and CDR2 is LQKENI. The CDR3 is made up of 15 amino acids. CDR3 bases: TGTGCCAGCTCACCCAGGACAGGGGGCACCGGGGAGCTGTTTTTT. This sequence encodes CASSPRTGGTGELFF.

The V and J genes are TRBV11-3 and TRBJ2-7, with TRBD2 matching over 10 bases. This CDR3 has 17 residues. Germline V gives CDR1 SGHNT, CDR2 YENEEA. Trimming at V came to 5 bases and at J to 7 bases, leaving 17 bases not matched to a gene. The CDR3 is CASSQLGGSGRASEQYF. The DNA of the CDR3 is TGTGCCAGCAGCCAACTTGGTGGAAGCGGGAGGGCCTCGGAGCAGTACTTC.

This clone has only one observation. The V and J genes are TRBV19 and TRBJ1-4; D gene unclear. Germline V gives CDR1 LNHDA, CDR2 SQIVND (reference sequence). The CDR3 spans 14 residues. The V end was cut by 3 bases, the J end by 4 bases, with 9 bases between. The CDR3 nucleotides are TGTGCCAGTAGTATGGCGGCATATAATGAAAAACTGTTTTTT. It is translated as CASSMAAYNEKLFF.

CDR3 loop: CASSHELVYNEQFF. Written as DNA, the CDR3 is TGCGCCAGCAGCCACGAGTTGGTCTACAATGAGCAGTTCTTC. The chain has TRBV4-1 and TRBJ2-1; D unresolved. The CDR3 is made up of 14 amino acids. CDR1 is MGHRA, CDR2 YSYEKL, per germline. The ends were cut back, 3 bases at V and 3 bases at J, with 9 bases in the middle.

The V and J genes are TRBV27 and TRBJ1-5; 8 nucleotides match TRBD1. Germline assignment: CDR1 MNHEY and CDR2 SMNVEV (reference sequence). The CDR3 is made up of 15 amino acids. V dropped 5 bases and J dropped 5; count of bases not matched to a gene: 8. The CDR3 sequence is CASSRGGQAYQPQHF. The CDR3 DNA is TGTGCCAGCAGTCGAGGGGGACAGGCCTATCAGCCCCAGCATTTT.

About this clone: A junction boundary mismatches the germline segment, possibly from a read error. V is TRBV3-1 (or the pseudogene TRBV3-2) and J is TRBJ1-2, with D possibly matching TRBD1 (5 bases). CDR3 length: 17 amino acids. Germline V lookup: CDR1 LGHDT, CDR2 YNNKEL (reference sequence). The CDR3 spells CTSSQDSRVAWGYGYTF. Written as DNA, the CDR3 is TGTACCAGCAGCCAAGACTCCAGGGTCGCCTGGGGCTATGGCTACACCTTC.

This clone has just one count. The chain is built from TRBV7-8 and TRBJ2-1; TRBD2 aligns across 9 bases. The V segment lost 0 bases and the J segment 7 bases; nucleotides outside the gene matches: 7. CDR3 length equals 16 residues. The germline V gene encodes CDR1 SGHVS and CDR2 FQNEAQ. The CDR3 DNA sequence: TGTGCCAGCAGCTTAGCCAGCGGGAGGACTGGGAATGAGCAGTTCTTC. Translated, it gives CASSLASGRTGNEQFF.

CDR3 in DNA: TGTGCCAGTAGTAGTTGGGCGGGAATGGGCCCCTACAATGAGCAGTTCTTC. Encoded protein: CASSSWAGMGPYNEQFF. The V gene is TRBV19, the J gene TRBJ2-1; TRBD2 is a possible D gene (6 bases). V lost 4 bases to trimming and J lost 2 bases, with 18 bases between them. Germline values: CDR1 LNHDA, CDR2 SQIVND (reference sequence). The CDR3 loop spans 17 amino acids.

V gene TRBV9 combines with J gene TRBJ2-4; 9 bases are a match to TRBD2. CDR3 length equals 16 residues. Per germline, CDR1 SGDLS and CDR2 YYNGEE. V lost 5 bases to trimming and J lost 5 bases; unmatched junction nucleotides: 11. The CDR3 sequence: CASRDNPTSGENIQYF. Here the CDR3 DNA reads TGTGCCAGCAGAGATAACCCGACTAGCGGAGAAAACATTCAGTACTTC.

This clone showed up just a few times. The chain links TRBV30 to TRBJ1-2, with TRBD1 as a possible D gene (5 bases). The germline V and J ends were trimmed by 1 base and 5 bases, with 23 bases remaining between them. This CDR3 region has 17 residues. Germline CDR1 GTSNPN, CDR2 SVGIG (reference sequence). The CDR3, as DNA: TGTGCCTGGAGTGACAGGCGGCGATCATCCAGGATATATGGCTACACCTTC. This gives the protein CAWSDRRRSSRIYGYTF.

DNA for the CDR3: TGTGCCAGCAGCTCAGGATTTCGGGAGGGGCTCTACGAGCAGTACTTC. This sequence encodes CASSSGFREGLYEQYF. The chain employs TRBV11-3 and TRBJ2-7; 8 bases map to TRBD2. With 4 bases clipped from V and 3 bases from J, the junction kept 11 bases outside the gene matches. CDR3 length: 16 residues. Germline CDR1 is SGHNT and CDR2 is YENEEA.

The chain couples TRBV4-3 to TRBJ2-1, with TRBD2 identical over 11 bases. CDR1 and CDR2 from the germline V gene are LGHNA and YSLEER. With 8 bases clipped from V and 7 bases from J, the junction kept 10 bases outside the gene matches. CDR3 length: 15 amino acids. CDR3 loop: CASSRGLAETNEQFF. The DNA for the CDR3 is TGCGCCAGCTCACGGGGACTAGCGGAGACGAATGAGCAGTTCTTC.